This T cell receptor (beta chain) was documented in a study of blood T cell repertoires in COVID-19. For the study at large: T cells, B-cell-depleted T cells, or PBMCs provided the cDNA or gDNA that served as material.

In the original workflow: Amplification with reference gene primers provided the estimates of nucleated cell counts. Assay used: immunoSEQ multiplex PCR; TCRdb lists only in-frame clones, some missing. Clonal size and the V and J genes are those of that table, whereas D and trimming came from the DNA. The repertoire holds approximately 200,000 clones, with around 90% as singletons. The CDR3 totals 14 residues. Per the germline V gene, CDR1 is SGHRS and CDR2 is YFSETQ. V lost 4 bases and J lost 6, with 13 bases in between. In Cohort 3, a recovered donor had either two negative PCRs, clearance, or symptom resolution.

The clonotype comes from a young woman who had recovered from COVID-19. The source material was PBMCs or T cells enriched from blood (not recorded which). V is TRBV5-1 and J is TRBJ1-4, with D perhaps matching TRBD1 (5 bases). As DNA, the CDR3 is TGCGCCAGCAGCCCTGACAGTCACTATGAAAAACTGTTTTTT. It codes for CASSPDSHYEKLFF.